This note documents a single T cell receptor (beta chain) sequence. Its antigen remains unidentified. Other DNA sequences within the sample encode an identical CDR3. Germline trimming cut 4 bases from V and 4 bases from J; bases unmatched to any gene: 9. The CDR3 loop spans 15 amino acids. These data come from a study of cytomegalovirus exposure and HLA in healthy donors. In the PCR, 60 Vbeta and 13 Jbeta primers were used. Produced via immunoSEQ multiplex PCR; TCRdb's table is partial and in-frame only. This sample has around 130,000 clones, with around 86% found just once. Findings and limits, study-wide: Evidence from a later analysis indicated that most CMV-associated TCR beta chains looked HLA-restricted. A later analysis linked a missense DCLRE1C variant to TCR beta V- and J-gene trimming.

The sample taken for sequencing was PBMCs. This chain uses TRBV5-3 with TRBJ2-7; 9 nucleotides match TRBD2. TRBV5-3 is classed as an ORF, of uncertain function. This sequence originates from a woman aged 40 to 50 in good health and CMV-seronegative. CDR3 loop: CARSRPGLATYEQYF. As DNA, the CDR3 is TGTGCCAGAAGCCGTCCGGGACTAGCAACGTACGAGCAGTACTTC.